Below, 4 T cell receptor beta chains from the same sample are listed, as sequenced in a study of CD8 T cells in Susac syndrome. RNA in amounts of roughly 0.5 to 1 ug was reverse transcribed with random hexamers. TCRdb re-derived calls from the immunoSEQ multiplex PCR reads in MiXCR, one entry per CDR3 protein. Among 400,000 to 550,000 distinct CDR3 sequences listed, 75% to 90% were seen once. Sequencing used CD8+ T cells from PBMCs. The source of these receptors is a human donor with multiple sclerosis.

This chain connects TRBV28 to TRBJ2-1, with 10 bases aligning to TRBD2. The V gene end was trimmed by 5 bases and the J gene end by 5 bases; junction bases not matched to a gene: 15. Germline-derived CDR1 and CDR2 are MDHEN and SYDVKM. The CDR3 runs to 18 residues. The CDR3 DNA is TGTGCCAGCAGTCCGTCGATTCTCCGGACTAGCGGAAACAATGAGCAGTTCTTC. Protein product: CASSPSILRTSGNNEQFF.

The J gene is TRBJ1-2, the V gene TRBV27; no clear D. V lost 6 bases, J lost 4 bases, and 15 bases lay in between. Germline V lookup: CDR1 MNHEY, CDR2 SMNVEV (reference sequence). This CDR3 has 14 residues. CDR3 in DNA: TGTGCCAGCAGCTCCGAGTATGGGTCCTATGGCTACACCTTC. It is translated as CASSSEYGSYGYTF.

This rearrangement joins TRBV30 to TRBJ2-2; TRBD1 agrees at 8 bases. CDR1 GTSNPN and CDR2 SVGIG come from the germline V gene (reference sequence). Losses at the gene ends were 4 bases for V and 6 bases for J; bases not matched to a gene: 1. The CDR3 sequence is 12 residues long. This CDR3 reads CAWTGGSGELFF. The CDR3 DNA reads TGTGCCTGGACAGGGGGCTCCGGGGAGCTGTTTTTT. The complete variable domain, with remaining parts taken from reference TRBV30 and TRBJ2-2, reads SQTIHQWPATLVQPVGSPLSLECTVEGTSNPNLYWYRQAAGRGLQLLFYSVGIGQISSEVPQNLSASRPQDRQFILSSKKLLLSDSGFYLCAWTGGSGELFFGEGSRLTVL.

The chain has TRBV7-9 and TRBJ1-4, with D uncertain. Germline V lookup: CDR1 SEHNR, CDR2 FQNEAQ (reference sequence). This CDR3 contains 15 residues. V lost 3 bases to trimming and J lost 5 bases, with 13 bases between them. CDR3 sequence: CASSFVSETNEKLFF. CDR3 in DNA: TGTGCCAGCAGCTTTGTTTCGGAAACAAATGAAAAACTGTTTTTT.